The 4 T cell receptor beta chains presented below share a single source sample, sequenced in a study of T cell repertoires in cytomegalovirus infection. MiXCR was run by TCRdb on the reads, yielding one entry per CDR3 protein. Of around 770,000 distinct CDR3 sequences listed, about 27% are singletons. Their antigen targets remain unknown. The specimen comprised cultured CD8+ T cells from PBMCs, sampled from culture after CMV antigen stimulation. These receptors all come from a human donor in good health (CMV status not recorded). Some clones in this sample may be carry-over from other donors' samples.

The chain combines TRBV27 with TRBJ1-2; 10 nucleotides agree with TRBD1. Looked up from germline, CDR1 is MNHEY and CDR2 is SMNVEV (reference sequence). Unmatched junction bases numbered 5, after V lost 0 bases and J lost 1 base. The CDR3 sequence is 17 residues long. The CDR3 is CASSLSAGTGVNYGYTF. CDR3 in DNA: TGTGCCAGCAGTTTATCCGCCGGGACAGGGGTTAACTATGGCTACACCTTC.

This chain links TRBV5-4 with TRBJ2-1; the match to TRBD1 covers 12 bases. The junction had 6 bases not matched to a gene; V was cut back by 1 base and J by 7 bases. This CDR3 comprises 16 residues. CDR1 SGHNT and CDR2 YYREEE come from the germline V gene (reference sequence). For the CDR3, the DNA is TGTGCCAGCAGCTTGAAGGGACAGGGGGCATCGAATGAGCAGTTCTTC. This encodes CASSLKGQGASNEQFF.

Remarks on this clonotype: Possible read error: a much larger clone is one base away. CDR3 region: CASSLVSQGLNVQFF. The CDR3 DNA reads TGTGCCAGCAGCTTAGTCTCACAGGGTTTGAATGTGCAGTTCTTC. The chain links TRBV7-2 to TRBJ2-1; TRBD1 is a possible D gene (6 bases). This CDR3 comprises 15 residues. Germline CDR1 SGHTA, CDR2 FQGNSA.

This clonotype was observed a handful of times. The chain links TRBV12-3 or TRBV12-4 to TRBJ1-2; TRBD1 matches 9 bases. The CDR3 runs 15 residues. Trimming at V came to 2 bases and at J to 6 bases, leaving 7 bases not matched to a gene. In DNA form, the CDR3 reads TGTGCCAGCAGTTTATTTCTGGGACAGGGCGATGGCTACACCTTC. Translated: CASSLFLGQGDGYTF.